A single sample gave rise to the 32 T cell receptor beta chains below, sequenced in a study of shared clonotypes between healthy human individuals. Sequencing used immunoSEQ multiplex PCR; TCRdb keeps in-frame clones, though not all of them. The table lists some 1.4 million clones, about 96% of them singletons. The material sequenced was naive CD4+ T cells sorted from blood. Subset: CD45RA+ positively selected. These receptors all come from a man aged 25 to 40 in good health.

V is TRBV2 and J is TRBJ2-6, with D unresolved. This CDR3 spans 16 amino acids. Germline V gene sequence: CDR1 SNHLY, CDR2 FYNNEI. Trimming pared 10 bases from V and 1 base from J, leaving 17 bases between. Here the CDR3 reads CATRLRMGSGANVLTF. The DNA for the CDR3 is TGTGCCACGAGGTTGCGGATGGGGTCTGGGGCCAACGTCCTGACTTTC.

The rearrangement uses TRBV5-1 and TRBJ2-3; no definite D call. Trimming removed 7 bases at V and 1 base at J, with 13 bases between. CDR1 SGHRS and CDR2 YFSETQ come from the germline V gene. The CDR3 extends over 14 amino acids. The CDR3 spells CASFNSLGTDTQYF. The CDR3 bases are TGCGCCAGCTTTAACTCCCTCGGCACAGATACGCAGTATTTT. The entire variable domain, with the rest obtained from reference TRBV5-1 and TRBJ2-3, is as follows: KAGVTQTPRYLIKTRGQQVTLSCSPISGHRSVSWYQQTPGQGLQFLFEYFSETQRNKGNFPGRFSGRQFSNSRSEMNVSTLELGDSALYLCASFNSLGTDTQYFGPGTRLTVL.

The J gene is TRBJ2-1, the V gene TRBV5-6, with TRBD1 matching 9 bases. Trimming at V came to 2 bases and at J to 12 bases, leaving 9 bases not matched to a gene. Germline CDR1 is SGHDT and CDR2 is YYEEEE. The CDR3 contains 14 residues. DNA for the CDR3: TGTGCCAGCAGCTTCGTCGGACAGGGGTTGTCGCAGTTCTTC. It is translated as CASSFVGQGLSQFF.

The genes are TRBV7-9 and TRBJ2-1; D might be TRBD1 or TRBD2, each matching 5 bases. CDR1 is SEHNR and CDR2 is FQNEAQ in the germline V gene (reference sequence). V was clipped by 5 bases and J by 10 bases, with 18 bases between them. The CDR3 has 14 amino acids. The CDR3 is CASSLVGTANEQFF. CDR3 DNA sequence: TGTGCCAGCAGCCTGGTAGGGACCGCCAACGAGCAGTTCTTC.

V gene TRBV2 combines with J gene TRBJ2-5, with D uncertain. This CDR3 has 10 residues. The germline V and J ends were trimmed by 8 bases and 5 bases, with 6 bases remaining between them. Germline V gene lookup returns CDR1 SNHLY and CDR2 FYNNEI. CDR3 coding DNA: TGTGCCAGCGGATCGGAGACCCAGTACTTC. This gives the protein CASGSETQYF.

The rearrangement links TRBV28 to TRBJ2-3, with 7 bases fitting TRBD2. CDR3 length: 17 residues. With V trimmed by 6 bases and J by 4 bases, 16 bases remained unmatched. CDR1 is MDHEN and CDR2 is SYDVKM in the germline V gene. The CDR3 nucleotides are TGTGCCAGCAGCCTGGGTCCGTTGGTAGCGGGTTCAGATACGCAGTATTTT. Residues: CASSLGPLVAGSDTQYF.

This chain connects TRBV7-2 to TRBJ2-7, with 8 bases lining up with TRBD1. J gave up 7 bases and V 4 bases, and 6 bases lay outside the gene matches. Germline lookup yields CDR1 SGHTA and CDR2 FQGNSA. The CDR3 length is 13 residues. The CDR3 region is CASSSDRVQEQYF. The CDR3 DNA reads TGTGCCAGCAGCTCGGACAGGGTCCAGGAGCAGTACTTC.

The genes are TRBV5-3 and TRBJ2-1; 10 bases are shared with TRBD2. TRBV5-3 is known as an ORF, though its function is uncertain. The length of the CDR3 is 17 residues. Losses at the gene ends were 8 bases for V and 9 bases for J; bases not matched to a gene: 20. The CDR3 nucleotides are TGTGCCAGCTTTAAGGCCCCGGGGCTAGCGGGAGTAGGTGAGCAGTTCTTC. Protein sequence: CASFKAPGLAGVGEQFF.

V is TRBV5-1 and J is TRBJ2-6, with a tentative D call TRBD2 (6 bases). Germline CDR1 and CDR2: SGHRS and YFSETQ. The CDR3 is 18 amino acids. The ends were cut back, 0 bases at V and 0 bases at J, with 13 bases in the middle. In DNA, the CDR3 is TGCGCCAGCAGCTTGGTCGGGAGTATCTTCTCTGGGGCCAACGTCCTGACTTTC. Residues: CASSLVGSIFSGANVLTF.

The CDR3 nucleotides are TGTGCCAGCAGCCTTCGACGGGCTAGCTCGAACACCGGGGAGCTGTTTTTT. The encoded protein is CASSLRRASSNTGELFF. The rearrangement joins TRBV14 to TRBJ2-2; a possible D gene is TRBD2 (5 bases). CDR1 and CDR2 from the germline V gene are SGHDN and FVKESK. V lost 4 bases and J lost 0, with 15 bases in between. The CDR3 contains 17 residues.

The CDR3 region is CASSHLAEQYF. The CDR3, as DNA: TGTGCCAGCAGTCATCTAGCGGAGCAGTACTTC. The V gene is TRBV27, the J gene TRBJ2-7, with a tentative D call TRBD2 (6 bases). Germline V lookup: CDR1 MNHEY, CDR2 SMNVEV (reference sequence). Between the trimmed V and J ends, which lost 5 bases and 7 bases, there was a span of 9 bases. The CDR3 covers 11 residues.

DNA of the CDR3: TGTGCCAGCTCACCACCGGCAACAGGGGGCGGCTACACCTTC. Its translation is CASSPPATGGGYTF. The chain carries TRBV18 and TRBJ1-2, with 9 bases that match TRBD1. V lost 0 bases, J lost 8 bases, and 4 bases stayed unmatched. CDR3 size: 14 residues. The V gene's germline CDR1 is KGHSH and CDR2 LQKENI. The full variable domain, its missing parts supplied by reference TRBV18 and TRBJ1-2, is NAGVMQNPRHLVRRRGQEARLRCSPMKGHSHVYWYRQLPEEGLKFMVYLQKENIIDESGMPKERFSAEFPKEGPSILRIQQVVRGDSAAYFCASSPPATGGGYTFGSGTRLTVV.

The chain recombines TRBV10-2 with TRBJ2-5, with D perhaps matching TRBD1 or TRBD2 (5 bases each). The CDR3 totals 15 residues. CDR1 is WSHSY, CDR2 SAAADI, per germline. Deletions cut 7 bases from V and 1 base from J, with 16 bases between. The CDR3 DNA follows: TGCGCCAGCACTCGCGGACGGGACCGCCAAGAGACCCAGTACTTC. It specifies CASTRGRDRQETQYF.

This clone was seen a handful of times. V and J are TRBV11-2 and TRBJ1-4; no clear D. V was pared by 5 bases and J by 0 bases, with 7 bases between. The V gene's germline CDR1 is SGHAT and CDR2 FQNNGV. This CDR3 comprises 14 residues. In DNA form, the CDR3 reads TGTGCCAGCAGCCGACAAACAACTAATGAAAAACTGTTTTTT. As protein: CASSRQTTNEKLFF.

The CDR3 nucleotides are TGTGCCAGCAGTCTAAGCCCAGCCTATACGCAGTATTTT. Its translation is CASSLSPAYTQYF. The rearrangement uses TRBV28 and TRBJ2-3; D ambiguous. The CDR3 runs to 13 residues. The V end was cut by 5 bases, the J end by 7 bases, with 13 bases between. Germline loops: CDR1 MDHEN, CDR2 SYDVKM.

The chain joins TRBV7-6 to TRBJ1-3; D perhaps matches TRBD1 (5 bases). Looked up from germline, CDR1 is SGHVS and CDR2 is FNYEAQ. The length of the CDR3 is 17 residues. Trimming took off 5 bases at V and 2 bases at J, with 19 bases between the two ends. This chain's CDR3 is CASSRPVGHLPGNTIYF. The CDR3 bases are TGTGCCAGCAGCCGGCCCGTTGGACACCTACCTGGAAACACCATATATTTT.

This chain connects TRBV9 to TRBJ1-2; D is unresolved. Germline CDR1 is SGDLS and CDR2 is YYNGEE. V was cut by 2 bases and J by 3 bases, with 11 bases left in between. CDR3 length: 14 amino acids. The CDR3 DNA is TGTGCCAGCAGCGTCCTGGGGTCTGACTATGGCTACACCTTC. Translation: CASSVLGSDYGYTF.

The rearrangement links TRBV28 to TRBJ1-4; D is perhaps TRBD1 (6 bases). CDR1 and CDR2 (germline): MDHEN, SYDVKM. Trimming shortened V by 6 bases and J by 7 bases, and 21 bases separated the two germline ends. This CDR3 is built from 16 residues. CDR3 coding DNA: TGTGCCAGCAGGTACCAAAGAGGGGGAATGGGTGAAAAACTGTTTTTT. Its protein product is CASRYQRGGMGEKLFF.

A note on this clone: This CDR3 is also generated by other DNA sequences in the sample. V usage is TRBV7-9 and J usage is TRBJ2-1; TRBD1 is a possible D gene (6 bases). The V gene's germline CDR1 is SEHNR and CDR2 FQNEAQ (reference sequence). The V end lost 2 bases, the J end lost 3 bases, and 11 bases lay between the germline ends. The length of the CDR3 is 15 residues. CDR3 region: CASSLRGSSYNEQFF. The CDR3 region has the DNA TGTGCCAGCAGCTTAAGGGGGAGTAGCTACAATGAGCAGTTCTTC.

This chain links TRBV25-1 with TRBJ2-7; no clear D. Germline V gene sequence: CDR1 MGHDK, CDR2 SYGVNS. V was pared by 1 base and J by 1 base, with 8 bases between. The length of the CDR3 is 14 residues. The CDR3: CASSEFGFSYEQYF. Written as DNA, the CDR3 is TGTGCCAGCAGTGAATTCGGATTTTCCTACGAGCAGTACTTC.

This chain's CDR3 is CASSTRPGDTEAFF. DNA of the CDR3: TGTGCCAGCAGCACAAGGCCGGGAGACACTGAAGCTTTCTTT. The chain links TRBV7-3 to TRBJ1-1; D is unclear. Trimming took off 5 bases at V and 3 bases at J, with 13 bases between the two ends. The CDR3 runs to 14 residues. The germline V gene encodes CDR1 SGHTA and CDR2 FQGTGA.

The gene calls are TRBV5-1 and TRBJ1-6, with a weak D call TRBD1 (5 bases). V dropped 4 bases and J dropped 8 bases, with 16 bases sitting between them. From germline, CDR1 is SGHRS and CDR2 YFSETQ. CDR3 size: 15 residues. CDR3 in DNA: TGCGCCAGCAGCCCAGGGACTGGGTCTGATTCACCCCTCCACTTT. This sequence encodes CASSPGTGSDSPLHF.

CDR3 nucleotides: TGCGCCAGCAGCAGGGGCACGGGACTAGCGGGCAACCAAGAGACCCAGTACTTC. It encodes CASSRGTGLAGNQETQYF. The rearrangement links TRBV5-1 to TRBJ2-5, with TRBD2 matching over 12 bases. V lost 4 bases and J lost 0; bases outside the gene matches: 10. CDR3 length: 18 residues. Germline assignment: CDR1 SGHRS and CDR2 YFSETQ.

This CDR3 is CASSPGRLGDYEQYF. In nucleotides, the CDR3 is TGCGCCAGCAGCCCAGGCAGATTGGGCGACTACGAGCAGTACTTC. The chain combines TRBV5-1 with TRBJ2-7; D uncertain. V dropped 4 bases and J dropped 3 bases, with 17 bases sitting between them. CDR1 and CDR2 (germline): SGHRS, YFSETQ. There are 15 residues in the CDR3. The whole variable domain, filled in from reference TRBV5-1 and TRBJ2-7, reads KAGVTQTPRYLIKTRGQQVTLSCSPISGHRSVSWYQQTPGQGLQFLFEYFSETQRNKGNFPGRFSGRQFSNSRSEMNVSTLELGDSALYLCASSPGRLGDYEQYFGPGTRLTVT.

The chain employs TRBV7-2 and TRBJ2-7; 13 nucleotides line up with TRBD2. This CDR3 spans 14 amino acids. The V gene end was trimmed by 1 base and the J gene end by 6 bases; junction bases not matched to a gene: 0. The germline V gene encodes CDR1 SGHTA and CDR2 FQGNSA. CDR3 amino acids: CASSLGLAGGEQYF. The CDR3 nucleotides read TGTGCCAGCAGCTTAGGACTAGCGGGAGGCGAGCAGTACTTC.

J is TRBJ2-7 and V is TRBV18; D is unresolved. The ends were cut back, 5 bases at V and 5 bases at J, with 10 bases in the middle. This CDR3 contains 12 residues. The germline gives CDR1 KGHSH, CDR2 LQKENI. CDR3 in DNA: TGTGCCAGCTCATCGCAGATAGACGAGCAGTACTTC. It specifies CASSSQIDEQYF.

J is TRBJ2-2 and V is TRBV9, with D uncertain. Trimming removed 0 bases at V and 6 bases at J, with 6 bases between. The CDR3 runs to 13 residues. Germline V gene sequence: CDR1 SGDLS, CDR2 YYNGEE. CDR3 sequence reads: CASSVDPSGELFF. The CDR3 nucleotides are TGTGCCAGCAGCGTAGACCCGTCCGGGGAGCTGTTTTTT.

This chain connects TRBV18 to TRBJ1-5, with a weak D call TRBD1 (5 bases). V lost 4 bases, J lost 7 bases, and 17 bases lay in between. CDR1 is KGHSH and CDR2 is LQKENI in the germline V gene. CDR3 length: 15 residues. In DNA form, the CDR3 reads TGTGCCAGCTCACGGGACCGGGGCGGTTTGCAGCCCCAGCATTTT. Protein: CASSRDRGGLQPQHF.

V and J are TRBV5-6 and TRBJ1-5; the match to TRBD1 covers 9 bases. This CDR3 region has 18 residues. V trimming: 0 bases; J trimming: 0 bases; junction bases outside the gene matches: 7. The germline CDR1 and CDR2 sequences are SGHDT and YYEEEE. CDR3 bases: TGTGCCAGCAGCTTGGGGGGACAGGGAGCATATAGCAATCAGCCCCAGCATTTT. Its translation: CASSLGGQGAYSNQPQHF. Looking up the rest from reference TRBV5-6 and TRBJ1-5 gives the full variable domain: DAGVTQSPTHLIKTRGQQVTLRCSPKSGHDTVSWYQQALGQGPQFIFQYYEEEERQRGNFPDRFSGHQFPNYSSELNVNALLLGDSALYLCASSLGGQGAYSNQPQHFGDGTRLSIL.

CDR3: CAISESFYEQYF. CDR3 coding DNA: TGTGCCATCAGTGAATCCTTCTACGAGCAGTACTTC. The chain recombines TRBV10-3 with TRBJ2-7; no reliable D call. With 3 bases removed from V and 3 bases from J, the gap between germline ends came to 6 bases. CDR3 length equals 12 residues. Germline lookup yields CDR1 ENHRY and CDR2 SYGVKD.

The chain uses TRBV19 and TRBJ2-1; 9 positions agree with TRBD1. CDR1 and CDR2 (germline): LNHDA, SQIVND (reference sequence). V gave up 3 bases and J gave up 5 bases; unmatched junction bases: 2. CDR3 length equals 14 residues. CDR3 loop: CASSIRQGDNEQFF. For the CDR3, the DNA is TGTGCCAGTAGTATCCGACAGGGGGACAATGAGCAGTTCTTC. The full variable domain, rest sourced from reference TRBV19 and TRBJ2-1, is DGGITQSPKYLFRKEGQNVTLSCEQNLNHDAMYWYRQDPGQGLRLIYYSQIVNDFQKGDIAEGYSVSREKKESFPLTVTSAQKNPTAFYLCASSIRQGDNEQFFGPGTRLTVL.

The count of this clone is one. Other DNA sequences in the same sample also yield this CDR3. V and J are TRBV5-1 and TRBJ2-3; TRBD2 agrees at 8 bases. V was pared by 3 bases and J by 4 bases, with 7 bases of the junction left unmatched. The CDR3 is made up of 15 amino acids. Germline CDR1 and CDR2: SGHRS and YFSETQ. In DNA, the CDR3 is TGCGCCAGCAGCTCCGGACTAGCTGGCCCAGATACGCAGTATTTT. Its translation is CASSSGLAGPDTQYF.